The 17 T cell receptor beta chains below all came from one sample that was sequenced in a study of breast tumors, draining lymph nodes, adjacent tissues. TCRdb reprocessed the multiplex PCR reads with MiXCR, giving one entry per CDR3 protein. The sample contains about 21,000 distinct CDR3 sequences, around 50% of which appear only once. The sample was breast tumor tissue. These receptors all stem from a female donor with breast cancer. Some clones in this sample may be carry-over from other donors' samples.

This clonotype has at least ten counts. This chain uses TRBV12-3 or TRBV12-4 with TRBJ1-1, with 8 bases fitting TRBD1. Losses at the gene ends were 5 bases for V and 5 bases for J; bases not matched to a gene: 7. This CDR3 is 14 amino acids long. CDR3 residues: CASSRGQGITEAFF. Here the CDR3 DNA reads TGTGCCAGCAGTCGCGGACAGGGTATAACTGAAGCTTTCTTT.

This clonotype has a count of ten or more. A single base separates this from a much larger clone, so it may be a read error. The chain recombines TRBV6-4 with TRBJ2-1, with D possibly matching TRBD1 (5 bases). Germline loops: CDR1 MRHNA, CDR2 SNTAGT. The length of the CDR3 is 16 residues. For the CDR3, the DNA is TGTGCCAGCAGTCACTCGAATAGGGGCTCCTACAATGAGCAGTTCTTC. Protein product: CASSHSNRGSYNEQFF.

A note on this clonotype: This may stem from a read error, because a much larger clone lies one nucleotide away. A read error is likely, as this CDR3 ends without the conserved phenylalanine or tryptophan. The chain uses TRBV9 and TRBJ2-7; a possible D gene is TRBD2 (6 bases). Germline values: CDR1 SGDLS, CDR2 YYNGEE. This CDR3 contains 13 residues. V lost 7 bases and J lost 0, with 11 bases in between. CDR3 sequence reads: CASGGKSSYEQYS. CDR3 sequence (DNA): TGTGCCAGCGGGGGGAAGAGCTCCTACGAGCAGTACTCC.

Note on this clonotype: One end of the junction does not line up with germline, which may come from a read error. V gene TRBV24-1 combines with J gene TRBJ2-1; D call uncertain. The V gene's germline CDR1 is KGHDR and CDR2 SFDVKD. This CDR3 region has 13 residues. The CDR3 DNA reads TGTGCCACCGGTGACGGCAGAGTCGATGAGCAGTTCTTC. Translation: CATGDGRVDEQFF.

V is TRBV2 and J is TRBJ2-5; 9 nucleotides agree with TRBD1. The CDR3 runs 17 residues. Germline V gene lookup returns CDR1 SNHLY and CDR2 FYNNEI. V gave up 5 bases and J gave up 1 base; unmatched junction bases: 11. In DNA, the CDR3 is TGTGCCAGCAGTCAGACAGGGGGGAAGGGGTCCCAAGAGACCCAGTACTTC. This translates into CASSQTGGKGSQETQYF.

The CDR3 coding sequence is TGCACCGGGACTAGCGGCCAAGAGACCCAGTACTTC. Encoded protein: CTGTSGQETQYF. V usage is TRBV20-1 and J usage is TRBJ2-5; 11 bases agree with TRBD2. Germline V gene lookup returns CDR1 DFQATT and CDR2 SNEGSKA (reference sequence). The CDR3 is 12 residues long.

Relative to its sample, this clonotype is medium-sized. The genes are TRBV2 and TRBJ2-3; 8 bases line up with TRBD2. This CDR3 region has 17 residues. Trimming cost V 5 bases and J 1 base; bases outside gene matches: 11. Germline loops: CDR1 SNHLY, CDR2 FYNNEI. The CDR3, as DNA: TGTGCCAGCAGTCCCACGAGGGCGGGAGGCGGCACAGATACGCAGTATTTT. It yields the protein CASSPTRAGGGTDTQYF. The complete variable domain, with remaining parts taken from reference TRBV2 and TRBJ2-3, reads EPEVTQTPSHQVTQMGQEVILRCVPISNHLYFYWYRQILGQKVEFLVSFYNNEISEKSEIFDDQFSVERPDGSNFTLKIRSTKLEDSAMYFCASSPTRAGGGTDTQYFGPGTRLTVL.

Of note for this clonotype: It is likely a read error, because the conserved phenylalanine at the end of the CDR3 is missing. The CDR3, as DNA: TGTGCCGCATCCCCCAGCGGGATGAATGAGCAGTTCTCC. It is translated as CAASPSGMNEQFS. The chain uses TRBV19 and TRBJ2-1; 7 nucleotides agree with TRBD2. V shed 11 bases and J 7 bases; nucleotides not matched to a gene: 11. The CDR3 has 13 residues. Germline V gene data show CDR1 as LNHDA and CDR2 as SQIVND (reference sequence).

This clonotype was detected many times. The DNA for the CDR3 is TGTGCCAGCTCACCACGTCCAGGGGACCCAGAGACCCAGTACTTC. The encoded protein is CASSPRPGDPETQYF. The chain is built from TRBV18 and TRBJ2-5; a weak D match, TRBD1 (6 bases). The V gene lost 1 base and the J gene lost 4 bases, with 13 bases spanning the gap. The germline gives CDR1 KGHSH, CDR2 LQKENI. The CDR3 is made up of 15 amino acids.

Note on this clonotype: The CDR3 end shows no conserved phenylalanine or tryptophan, and so a read error is likely. The chain employs TRBV7-2 and TRBJ2-2; D not certain. Germline V lookup: CDR1 SGHTA, CDR2 FQGNSA. Deletions cut 6 bases from V and 5 bases from J, with 22 bases between. CDR3 length: 17 residues. Written as DNA, the CDR3 is TGTGCCAGCAGATCTAGGGTCAACTTCTTAGGGACCGGGGAGCTGTTTCTT. Translation: CASRSRVNFLGTGELFL.

The CDR3 is CASSVGTGNGYTF. For the CDR3, the DNA is TGTGCCAGCAGTGTTGGGACAGGGAATGGCTACACCTTC. The chain links TRBV2 to TRBJ1-2; 9 bases fit TRBD1. V gave up 4 bases and J gave up 6 bases; unmatched junction bases: 3. CDR3 size: 13 residues. CDR1 and CDR2 (germline): SNHLY, FYNNEI.

This clonotype is labeled large. The V and J genes are TRBV4-3 and TRBJ2-2; D unclear. Looked up from germline, CDR1 is LGHNA and CDR2 is YSLEER. CDR3 size: 14 residues. V lost 3 bases and J lost 0, with 5 bases in between. The CDR3 sequence is CASSHFSNTGELFF. CDR3 nucleotides: TGCGCCAGCAGCCACTTCTCGAACACCGGGGAGCTGTTTTTT.

This clonotype was recorded at least ten times. The V call is TRBV2, the J call TRBJ2-7; D is uncertain. V lost 4 bases and J lost 1, with 5 bases in between. CDR3 length: 12 residues. The V gene's germline CDR1 is SNHLY and CDR2 FYNNEI. The CDR3: CASSVQSYEQYF. As DNA, the CDR3 is TGTGCCAGCAGTGTACAGTCCTACGAGCAGTACTTC.

The chain uses TRBV20-1 and TRBJ1-5; 9 bases are a match to TRBD1. This CDR3 is 16 amino acids long. CDR1 DFQATT and CDR2 SNEGSKA come from the germline V gene (reference sequence). The V and J ends lost 4 bases and 2 bases, in that order; junction bases with no gene match: 9. CDR3 residues: CSATGTGRGRNQPQHF. As DNA, the CDR3 is TGCAGTGCTACCGGGACAGGGAGGGGGCGCAATCAGCCCCAGCATTTT.

V is TRBV11-3 and J is TRBJ2-7; 10 bases are shared with TRBD2. The V and J ends lost 5 bases and 6 bases, in that order; junction bases with no gene match: 7. The CDR3 extends over 14 amino acids. Germline CDR1 and CDR2: SGHNT and YENEEA. CDR3 loop: CASSPSTSGLEQYF. In DNA, the CDR3 is TGTGCCAGCAGCCCTTCGACTAGCGGGCTCGAGCAGTACTTC.

The gene calls are TRBV7-2 and TRBJ1-2; no clear D gene. CDR1 and CDR2 from the germline V gene are SGHTA and FQGNSA. Trimming removed 0 bases at V and 4 bases at J, with 9 bases between. CDR3 length: 14 residues. The CDR3 nucleotides are TGTGCCAGCAGCTTAGCCGGGTCCATCTATGGCTACACCTTC. It encodes CASSLAGSIYGYTF.

V is TRBV19 and J is TRBJ2-7, with D hard to call. CDR1 is LNHDA and CDR2 is SQIVND in the germline V gene (reference sequence). V gave up 1 base and J gave up 4 bases, with 8 bases separating them. This CDR3 has 13 residues. CDR3 sequence (DNA): TGTGCCAGTAGTATAGGCCACGGATACGAGCAGTACTTC. This codes for CASSIGHGYEQYF.